This T cell receptor (beta chain) was recorded in a study of blood T cell repertoires in COVID-19. Study-wide context: T cells, B-cell-depleted T cells, or PBMCs supplied cDNA or gDNA.

Here immunoSEQ multiplex PCR was the method, and the copy in TCRdb shows in-frame clones only, minus some. Here the sample spans over 250,000 clones, around 87% being singletons. From germline, CDR1 is SGHTA and CDR2 FQGTGA. The CDR3 contains 12 residues. Trimming took 5 bases from V and 7 from J, leaving 9 bases between them. The sequenced sample was PBMCs or T cells enriched from blood (not recorded which). J is TRBJ2-1 and V is TRBV7-3, with D tentatively TRBD1 (6 bases). The source of this sequence is a woman in her 30s who had recovered from COVID-19. CDR3 bases: TGTGCCAGCAGCGAGGGGGTGAATGAGCAGTTCTTC. Protein sequence: CASSEGVNEQFF. Using reference TRBV7-3 and TRBJ2-1 for the parts outside the CDR3, the full variable domain is GAGVSQTPSNKVTEKGKYVELRCDPISGHTALYWYRQSLGQGPEFLIYFQGTGAADDSGLPNDRFFAVRPEGSVSTLKIQRTERGDSAVYLCASSEGVNEQFFGPGTRLTVL.